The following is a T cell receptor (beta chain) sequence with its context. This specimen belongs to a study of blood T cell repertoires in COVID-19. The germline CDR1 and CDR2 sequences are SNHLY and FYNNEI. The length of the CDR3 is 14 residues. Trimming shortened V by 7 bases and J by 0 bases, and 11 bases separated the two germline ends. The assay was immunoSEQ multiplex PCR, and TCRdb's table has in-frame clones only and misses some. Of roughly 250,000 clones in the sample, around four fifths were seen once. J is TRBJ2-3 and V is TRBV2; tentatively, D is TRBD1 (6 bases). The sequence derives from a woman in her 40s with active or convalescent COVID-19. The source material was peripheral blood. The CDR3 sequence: CASKGQLSTDTQYF. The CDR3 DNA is TGTGCCAGCAAGGGACAACTTAGCACAGATACGCAGTATTTT.